These 11 T cell receptor beta chains came from one sample sequenced in a study of cytomegalovirus exposure and HLA in healthy donors. Here immunoSEQ multiplex PCR was the method, and the copy in TCRdb shows in-frame clones only, minus some. The data contain 250,000 to 300,000 clones, around 90% of them seen just once; the ten biggest clones take up approximately 0.34%. Sequenced sample: PBMCs. Receptors were obtained from a woman under 30 in good health and CMV-seronegative.

V and J are TRBV6-6 and TRBJ2-3, with D maybe TRBD2 (5 bases). Trimming removed 6 bases from V and 1 base from J, with 17 bases in between. Looked up from germline, CDR1 is MNHNY and CDR2 is SVGAGI (reference sequence). CDR3 size: 16 residues. In DNA, the CDR3 is TGTGCCAGCAGCGCCATCCGGGGTACTCGCACAGATACGCAGTATTTT. Its translation: CASSAIRGTRTDTQYF.

This chain connects TRBV13 to TRBJ1-2; D ambiguous. This CDR3 region has 12 residues. CDR1 PRHDT and CDR2 FYEKMQ come from the germline V gene (reference sequence). Trimming removed 2 bases at V and 7 bases at J, with 8 bases between. The CDR3 reads CASSLTGGGYTF. Here the CDR3 DNA reads TGTGCCAGCAGCTTAACCGGAGGTGGCTACACCTTC.

V gene TRBV6-1 combines with J gene TRBJ1-2, with TRBD1 identical over 7 bases. J lost 1 base, V lost 5 bases, and 7 bases had no gene match. This CDR3 is built from 15 residues. CDR1 and CDR2 (germline): MNHNS, SASEGT. The CDR3 protein is CASSNRDRFNYGYTF. The DNA for the CDR3 is TGTGCCAGCAGTAACCGGGACAGATTTAACTATGGCTACACCTTC.

This chain uses TRBV27 with TRBJ1-6; no clear D gene. This CDR3 is 19 amino acids long. Germline V gives CDR1 MNHEY, CDR2 SMNVEV (reference sequence). V was pared by 2 bases and J by 0 bases, with 17 bases between. DNA for the CDR3: TGTGCCAGCAGTTTAGACGCTTACGGCACTAGCTCCTATAATTCACCCCTCCACTTT. It encodes CASSLDAYGTSSYNSPLHF.

The V and J genes are TRBV4-2 and TRBJ2-3; a weak D match, TRBD2 (6 bases). This CDR3 has 16 residues. Deletions cut 1 base from V and 0 bases from J, with 11 bases between. In germline, CDR1 is LGHNA, CDR2 YNFKEQ. In nucleotides, the CDR3 is TGTGCCAGCAGCCAAGCCCCTAGCGCGAGCACAGATACGCAGTATTTT. Amino acid sequence: CASSQAPSASTDTQYF.

This clone was seen only once. The chain links TRBV14 to TRBJ2-4, with 12 bases that match TRBD2. Germline-derived CDR1 and CDR2 are SGHDN and FVKESK. The junction had 8 bases not matched to a gene; V was cut back by 1 base and J by 10 bases. The CDR3 sequence is 16 residues long. Here the CDR3 reads CASSQGLAGAYKIQYF. DNA for the CDR3: TGTGCCAGCAGCCAAGGACTAGCGGGGGCCTATAAGATTCAGTACTTC.

The V gene is TRBV10-3, the J gene TRBJ1-3; 7 nucleotides match TRBD1. The CDR3 length is 16 residues. Trimming at V came to 3 bases and at J to 2 bases, leaving 7 bases not matched to a gene. Per germline, CDR1 ENHRY and CDR2 SYGVKD. CDR3 bases: TGTGCCATCAGTGAAATTCAGGGGGGTGCTGGAAACACCATATATTTT. It translates to CAISEIQGGAGNTIYF.

This chain joins TRBV7-6 and TRBJ2-1; 11 positions agree with TRBD1. The CDR3 has 17 amino acids. V was clipped by 2 bases and J by 6 bases; unmatched bases: 9. Per the germline V gene, CDR1 is SGHVS and CDR2 is FNYEAQ. CDR3 in amino acids: CASSLPQTGTGGNEQFF. CDR3 nucleotides: TGTGCCAGCAGCTTACCCCAAACCGGGACAGGGGGCAATGAGCAGTTCTTC.

The chain is built from TRBV9 and TRBJ1-3; the D gene is possibly TRBD1 (5 bases). V gave up 0 bases and J gave up 0 bases, with 13 bases separating them. Germline CDR1 is SGDLS and CDR2 is YYNGEE. The CDR3 runs to 17 residues. The CDR3 reads CASSVDWGQTSGNTIYF. Here the CDR3 DNA reads TGTGCCAGCAGCGTAGATTGGGGCCAGACCTCTGGAAACACCATATATTTT.

The chain employs TRBV6-6 and TRBJ2-5, with 7 bases fitting TRBD1. V gave up 4 bases and J gave up 2 bases; unmatched junction bases: 7. In germline, CDR1 is MNHNY, CDR2 SVGAGI (reference sequence). CDR3 length equals 15 residues. The CDR3: CASSFQGVGQETQYF. For the CDR3, the DNA is TGTGCCAGCAGTTTTCAGGGGGTAGGACAAGAGACCCAGTACTTC.

In DNA, the CDR3 is TGCGCCAGCAGCCTCGAAGTTGTGGGAGCTGAAAAACTGTTTTTT. Translation gives CASSLEVVGAEKLFF. The chain recombines TRBV4-3 with TRBJ1-4; no reliable D call. The V and J ends lost 4 bases and 7 bases respectively, with 16 bases between them. CDR3 length: 15 amino acids. Germline lookup yields CDR1 LGHNA and CDR2 YSLEER.